Reported below is one TCR beta chain. The sample is drawn from a study of early T cells in non-severe SARS-CoV-2 infection. The CDR3 is 13 amino acids. The V end lost 1 base, the J end lost 3 bases, and 8 bases lay between the germline ends. From germline, CDR1 is SGDLS and CDR2 YYNGEE. Individually, cDNA molecules had unique molecular identifiers attached to them. From the 5' RACE reads, TCRdb called clonotypes with MiXCR, one entry per CDR3 protein. The table includes tens of thousands of distinct CDR3 sequences, approximately 16% detected once. Sequencing was performed on whole blood, taken at baseline. The sequence came from an adult who was a healthcare worker with PCR-confirmed SARS-CoV-2 infection or an uninfected control (not recorded which). This chain joins TRBV9 and TRBJ2-7, with D unclear. The CDR3 bases are TGTGCCAGCAGCGTAAGGTCCGGCTACGAGCAGTACTTC. Amino acids: CASSVRSGYEQYF. Filled out from reference TRBV9 and TRBJ2-7, the complete variable domain reads DSGVTQTPKHLITATGQRVTLRCSPRSGDLSVYWYQQSLDQGLQFLIQYYNGEERAKGNILERFSAQQFPDLHSELNLSSLELGDSALYFCASSVRSGYEQYFGPGTRLTVT.